Reported below is one T cell receptor (beta chain). The data derive from a study of blood T cell repertoires in COVID-19. Looking at the study overall: Sites across the United States, Italy and Spain contributed samples from acute and convalescent COVID-19. PBMCs, B-cell-depleted T cells, or T cells provided the cDNA or gDNA that made up the material.

Original processing methods: Counts of nucleated cells, estimated from reference gene primer amplification, were obtained. The protocol was immunoSEQ multiplex PCR, while the TCRdb copy is restricted to in-frame clones and leaves out a portion. V and J calls and clone size are given by that table; D and trimming were obtained from the DNA. The sample consists of under 350,000 clones, 86% of them appearing once. Germline assignment: CDR1 LNHDA and CDR2 SQIVND (reference sequence). Trimming left V 5 bases short and J 5 bases short, with 12 bases between. This CDR3 spans 13 amino acids. Sample: PBMCs or T cells enriched from blood (not recorded which). This chain uses TRBV19 with TRBJ1-1, with TRBD1 as a possible D gene (5 bases). This clonotype was sampled from a woman between 18 and 30 years old who had recovered from COVID-19. The CDR3: CASSFRAGTEAFF. CDR3 sequence (DNA): TGTGCCAGTAGTTTCAGGGCGGGAACTGAAGCTTTCTTT.